This T cell receptor (beta chain) stems from a study of blood T cell repertoires in COVID-19. Study-wide background: The United States, Italy and Spain were the sources of the acute and convalescent COVID-19 samples. PBMCs, B-cell-depleted T cells, or T cells provided the cDNA or gDNA that made up the material.

Source study methods: Amplification of reference gene primers provided the estimated nucleated cell counts. The assay was immunoSEQ multiplex PCR, and TCRdb's table has in-frame clones only and misses some. That table supplies the V and J calls and clone size; D and trimming were determined from the DNA. Among roughly 100,000 clones listed, 81% were seen once. The CDR3 spans 15 residues. The V gene end was trimmed by 0 bases and the J gene end by 3 bases; junction bases not matched to a gene: 2. Germline values: CDR1 MNHEY, CDR2 SVGAGI. The sequenced sample was peripheral blood. The J gene is TRBJ2-1, the V gene TRBV6-5; the match to TRBD2 covers 7 bases. This clonotype was sampled from a man at least 80 years old with acute or convalescent COVID-19. The CDR3 loop is CASSYSTSFYNEQFF. CDR3 nucleotides: TGTGCCAGCAGTTACTCGACTAGCTTCTACAATGAGCAGTTCTTC.